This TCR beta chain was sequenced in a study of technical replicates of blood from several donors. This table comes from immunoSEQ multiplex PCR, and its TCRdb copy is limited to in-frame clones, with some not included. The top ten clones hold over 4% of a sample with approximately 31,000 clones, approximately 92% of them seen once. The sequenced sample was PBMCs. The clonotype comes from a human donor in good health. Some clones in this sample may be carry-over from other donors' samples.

The CDR3 DNA reads as TGTGCCAGCAGCTTGGAATTGCGGCAAGAGACCCAGTACTTC. Translated, it gives CASSLELRQETQYF. The chain recombines TRBV5-6 with TRBJ2-5; D not resolved. Between the trimmed V and J ends, which lost 0 bases and 2 bases, there was a span of 8 bases. The CDR3 consists of 14 residues. The germline V gene encodes CDR1 SGHDT and CDR2 YYEEEE. Together with reference TRBV5-6 and TRBJ2-5, the CDR3 gives the full variable domain: DAGVTQSPTHLIKTRGQQVTLRCSPKSGHDTVSWYQQALGQGPQFIFQYYEEEERQRGNFPDRFSGHQFPNYSSELNVNALLLGDSALYLCASSLELRQETQYFGPGTRLLVL.